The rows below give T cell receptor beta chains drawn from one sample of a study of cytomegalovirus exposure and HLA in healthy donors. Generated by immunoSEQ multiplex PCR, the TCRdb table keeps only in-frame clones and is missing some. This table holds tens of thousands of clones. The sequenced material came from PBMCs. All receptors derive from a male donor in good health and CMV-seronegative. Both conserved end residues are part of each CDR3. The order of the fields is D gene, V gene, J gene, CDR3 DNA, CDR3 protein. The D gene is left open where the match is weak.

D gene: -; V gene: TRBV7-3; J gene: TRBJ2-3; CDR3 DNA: TGTGCCAGCAGCTTCGTCGCGGGGGATACGCAGTATTTT; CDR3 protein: CASSFVAGDTQYF
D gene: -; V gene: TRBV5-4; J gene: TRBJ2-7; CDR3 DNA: TGTGCCAGCAGCTTGGGGGGGGAGAGCTCCTACGAGCAGTACTTC; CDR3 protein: CASSLGGESSYEQYF
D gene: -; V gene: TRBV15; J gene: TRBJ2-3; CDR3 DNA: TGTGCCACCAGCACTCGTAGGGGCGGAGTGGGCACAGATACGCAGTATTTT; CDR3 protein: CATSTRRGGVGTDTQYF
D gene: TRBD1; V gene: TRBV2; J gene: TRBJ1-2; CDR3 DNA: TGTGCCAGCAGTGTAGGGACAGGGACGTGGGGCTATGGCTACACCTTC; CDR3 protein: CASSVGTGTWGYGYTF
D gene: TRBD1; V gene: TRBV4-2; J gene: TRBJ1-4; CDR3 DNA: TGTGCCAGCAGCCAGATTGGACAGGGAATGGGCAATGAAAAACTGTTTTTT; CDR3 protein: CASSQIGQGMGNEKLFF
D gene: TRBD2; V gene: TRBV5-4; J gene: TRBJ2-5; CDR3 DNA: TGTGCCAGCAGCTTGGAGGGAGCGGGGGGGCCGGGGGAGACCCAGTACTTC; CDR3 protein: CASSLEGAGGPGETQYF
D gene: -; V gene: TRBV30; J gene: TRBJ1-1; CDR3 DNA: TGTGCCGGGAGTTTTGAGGTTAGGGGTGGCAGGGAAGCTTTCTTT; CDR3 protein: CAGSFEVRGGREAFF
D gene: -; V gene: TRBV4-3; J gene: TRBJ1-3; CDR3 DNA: TGCGCCAGCAGCCACACGGGGGGGGGAAACACCATATATTTT; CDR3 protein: CASSHTGGGNTIYF
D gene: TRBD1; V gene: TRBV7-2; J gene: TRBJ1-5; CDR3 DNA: TGTGCCAGCAGTAGGACAGGTGCTAATCAGCCCCAGCATTTT; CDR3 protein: CASSRTGANQPQHF
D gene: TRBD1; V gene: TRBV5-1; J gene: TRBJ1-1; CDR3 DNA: TGCGCCAGCAGCGTACAGGGGGGCAACACTGAAGCTTTCTTT; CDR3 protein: CASSVQGGNTEAFF
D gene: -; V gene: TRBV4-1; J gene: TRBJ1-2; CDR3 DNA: TGCGCCAGCAGCCAAGTTCGGGGGGTAGCTAACTATGGCTACACCTTC; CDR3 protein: CASSQVRGVANYGYTF
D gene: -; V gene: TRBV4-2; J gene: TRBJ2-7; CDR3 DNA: TGTGCCAGCAGCCAAGGGGCAGCGCTAGCCGCCTACGAGCAGTACTTC; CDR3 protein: CASSQGAALAAYEQYF
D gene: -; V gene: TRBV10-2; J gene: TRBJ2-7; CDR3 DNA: TGCGCCAGTAGCGGAGGGGTCCCCTACGAGCAGTACTTC; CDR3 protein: CASSGGVPYEQYF
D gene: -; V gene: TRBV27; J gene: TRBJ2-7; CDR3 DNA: TGTGCCAGCAGTGGACAGAGCTCCTACGAGCAGTACTTC; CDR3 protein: CASSGQSSYEQYF
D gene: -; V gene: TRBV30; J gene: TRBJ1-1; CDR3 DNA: TGTGCCTGGAACCTCGGACACGTGAACACTGAAGCTTTCTTT; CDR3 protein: CAWNLGHVNTEAFF
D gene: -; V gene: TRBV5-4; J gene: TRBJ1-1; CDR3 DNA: TGTGCCAGCAGCATTACCGGGAAAACCACTGAAGCTTTCTTT; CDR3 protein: CASSITGKTTEAFF
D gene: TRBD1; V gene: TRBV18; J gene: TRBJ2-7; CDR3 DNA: TGTGCCAGCTCACAGGGGACAGGCAACGAGCAGTACTTC; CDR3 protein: CASSQGTGNEQYF